Listed below are T cell receptor beta chains from one sample, sequenced in a study of response to subunit inactivated influenza vaccine. TCRdb reanalysed the RT-PCR reads using MiXCR and keeps one entry per CDR3 protein. The table lists 300,000 to 350,000 distinct CDR3 sequences, around a fifth of them singletons. The sample here was PBMCs from blood, taken less than 22 months after vaccination. These receptors all stem from a man between 50 and 70 years old who received an inactivated influenza vaccine. The CDR3 runs from the conserved cysteine through the conserved F or W.

CASSRLGSTDTQYF	TRBJ2-3	TRBV12-3/TRBV12-4
CASSEPGQKNTEAFF	TRBJ1-1	TRBV7-6
CATTLQQGGNQPQHF	TRBJ1-5	TRBV19
CASSFIGAGDQPQHF	TRBJ1-5	TRBV6-5
CASSLPTGPMEAFF	TRBJ1-1	TRBV12-3/TRBV12-4
CSARDFSRLDPNVLTF	TRBJ2-6	TRBV20-1
CASSQETPSGRPNEQFF	TRBJ2-1	TRBV4-3
CASSQFSGTSGIGEQFF	TRBJ2-1	TRBV3-1
CASRAGRHSGNTIYF	TRBJ1-3	TRBV19
CASSLLRDGYTF	TRBJ1-2	TRBV12-3/TRBV12-4
CASSATSGSHNEQFF	TRBJ2-1	TRBV12-3/TRBV12-4
CASSQTGGFGYTF	TRBJ1-2	TRBV7-9
CASSPGLAVLSSTDTQYF	TRBJ2-3	TRBV4-1
CASAEPTQNSGNTIYF	TRBJ1-3	TRBV10-3
CASSPGVRGAYEQYF	TRBJ2-7	TRBV4-3
CASSRHPGRNANYGYTF	TRBJ1-2	TRBV5-6
CASSPTPFSNQPQHF	TRBJ1-5	TRBV4-1
CSVKAQGLNTEAFF	TRBJ1-1	TRBV29-1
CASRKGGVSTDTQYF	TRBJ2-3	TRBV12-3/TRBV12-4
CASSLRGSLLSGNTIYF	TRBJ1-3	TRBV6-1
CASSPGQGRLSYNEQFF	TRBJ2-1	TRBV6-1
CASSLVRPWEQYF	TRBJ2-7	TRBV12-3/TRBV12-4
CASSLGRSSQYF	TRBJ2-7	TRBV28
CAWSVHGRMGDTQYF	TRBJ2-3	TRBV30
CASSKNPGQALRGYTF	TRBJ1-2	TRBV21-1
CASSYQIGRCYTF	TRBJ1-2	TRBV6-6
CSALAGGVGNIQYF	TRBJ2-4	TRBV20-1
CATSAVTGELYF	TRBJ2-4	TRBV24-1